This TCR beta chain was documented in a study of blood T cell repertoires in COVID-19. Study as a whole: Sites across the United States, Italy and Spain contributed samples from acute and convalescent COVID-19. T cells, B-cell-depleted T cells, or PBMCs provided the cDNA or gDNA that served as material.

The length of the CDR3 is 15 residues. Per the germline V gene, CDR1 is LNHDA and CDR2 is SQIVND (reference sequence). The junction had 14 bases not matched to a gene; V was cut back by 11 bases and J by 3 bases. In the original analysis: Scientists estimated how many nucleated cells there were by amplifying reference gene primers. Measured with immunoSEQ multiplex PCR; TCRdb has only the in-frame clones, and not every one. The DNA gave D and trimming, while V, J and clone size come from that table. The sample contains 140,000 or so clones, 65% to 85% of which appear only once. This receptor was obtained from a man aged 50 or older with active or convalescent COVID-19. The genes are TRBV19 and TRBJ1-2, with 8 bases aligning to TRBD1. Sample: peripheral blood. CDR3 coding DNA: TGTGCCCCCCCGGCAGGGGGCAGATATCACTATGGCTACACCTTC. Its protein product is CAPPAGGRYHYGYTF.